A selection of T cell receptor beta chains follows, all from one sample in a study of blood T cells in healthy people across ages. In TCRdb, the 5' RACE reads were re-called with MiXCR into one record per CDR3 protein. The table records hundreds of thousands of distinct CDR3 sequences, 29% of them present only once. The sample was blood. Every receptor here comes from a woman older than 75 in good health. The CDR3 runs from the conserved cysteine through the conserved F or W. The D gene is left open where the match is weak. The size entry is marked missing in some rows and otherwise reads once, few, many or a size class.

abundance	d_gene	v_gene	j_gene	CDR3aa	CDR3nt
.	.	TRBV2	TRBJ2-7	CASREDGTPYEQYF	TGTGCCAGCAGGGAGGACGGGACGCCCTACGAGCAGTACTTC
.	.	TRBV6-2/TRBV6-3	TRBJ2-3	CASSFWRVSTDTQYF	TGTGCCAGCAGTTTCTGGAGAGTCAGCACAGATACGCAGTATTTT
many	.	TRBV6-6	TRBJ2-7	CASSFTATYEQYF	TGTGCCAGCAGTTTCACCGCGACCTACGAGCAGTACTTC
few	TRBD1	TRBV6-1	TRBJ1-5	CASNRDRVPRQPQHF	TGTGCCAGCAACCGGGACAGGGTCCCCCGTCAGCCCCAGCATTTT
many	TRBD1	TRBV4-1	TRBJ2-7	CASSHNTDRGYYEQYF	TGCGCCAGCAGCCACAATACCGACAGGGGTTATTACGAGCAGTACTTC
.	TRBD2	TRBV14	TRBJ2-5	CASSPISGGRKETQYF	TGTGCCAGCAGCCCGATTAGCGGGGGGCGAAAGGAGACCCAGTACTTC
.	.	TRBV5-5	TRBJ2-7	CASSQPASEQYF	TGTGCCAGCAGCCAGCCAGCCAGCGAGCAGTACTTC
.	.	TRBV5-1	TRBJ2-2	CASSGQGPTGELFF	TGCGCCAGCAGTGGCCAGGGACCAACCGGGGAGCTGTTTTTT
many	.	TRBV13	TRBJ2-3	CASSLGGTRSLYF	TGTGCCAGCAGCTTAGGGGGGACTCGAAGTCTGTATTTT
few	TRBD1	TRBV2	TRBJ2-1	CASSAGQAGNNEQFF	TGTGCCAGCAGTGCAGGACAGGCCGGGAACAATGAGCAGTTCTTC
many	.	TRBV5-6	TRBJ2-7	CASSLVGRGTYEQYF	TGTGCCAGCAGCTTGGTGGGCAGGGGAACCTACGAGCAGTACTTC
many	TRBD1	TRBV15	TRBJ1-5	CATSLDREQNQPQHF	TGTGCCACCAGCCTCGACAGGGAACAAAATCAGCCCCAGCATTTT
many	.	TRBV7-2	TRBJ2-5	CASSFGLSSAAETQYF	TGTGCCAGCAGCTTCGGACTATCTAGCGCGGCCGAGACCCAGTACTTC
many	.	TRBV7-2	TRBJ2-3	CASIRSGPSTDTQYF	TGTGCCAGCATCCGTAGCGGTCCTAGCACAGATACGCAGTATTTT
few	TRBD1	TRBV12-3/TRBV12-4	TRBJ2-3	CASSDPGQDSTDTQYF	TGTGCCAGCAGTGATCCGGGACAGGACAGCACAGATACGCAGTATTTT
few	TRBD2	TRBV20-1	TRBJ2-2	CSAERGVGELFF	TGCAGTGCAGAGCGGGGTGTAGGGGAGCTGTTTTTT
many	.	TRBV29-1	TRBJ2-1	CSVEGLNEQFF	TGCAGCGTTGAGGGGCTCAATGAGCAGTTCTTC